These T cell receptor beta chains were read from a single sample in a study of Graves' ophthalmopathy and Graves' hyperthyroidism. Each CDR3 protein gets one entry after TCRdb re-called the multiplex PCR reads with MiXCR. Altogether some 240,000 distinct CDR3 sequences are present, around 42% being singletons, with the ten largest covering around 47%. The sample consisted of peripheral blood. All receptors come from an adult man with Graves' ophthalmopathy. Each CDR3 is given with its conserved first and last residue. D genes are given only for firm matches. Size values are once, few and many counts, or a class for expanded clones, and some rows have none.

abundance,j_gene,d_gene,v_gene,CDR3aa,CDR3nt
-,TRBJ2-7,TRBD1,TRBV7-9,CASSPGLDRAYEQYF,TGTGCCAGCAGCCCAGGACTGGACAGGGCCTACGAGCAGTACTTC
few,TRBJ1-6,-,TRBV28,CASSSLGTSPLHF,TGTGCCAGCAGTTCGCTCGGGACATCACCCCTCCACTTT
-,TRBJ1-3,-,TRBV11-2,CTSSPTQLNTIYF,TGTACCAGCAGCCCCACCCAACTAAACACCATATATTTT
many,TRBJ1-2,TRBD1,TRBV20-1,CSASGPGQGNYGYTF,TGCAGTGCTAGTGGACCGGGACAGGGAAACTATGGCTACACCTTC
-,TRBJ2-7,-,TRBV12-3/TRBV12-4,CASSFGISSYGQYF,TGTGCCAGCAGTTTCGGGATCTCATCCTACGGGCAGTACTTC
many,TRBJ1-3,-,TRBV2,CASSTGASGNTIYF,TGTGCCAGCAGTACGGGGGCATCTGGAAACACCATATATTTT
-,TRBJ1-1,TRBD1,TRBV28,CASFGGTGNTEAFF,TGTGCCAGTTTCGGAGGGACAGGGAACACTGAAGCTTTCTTT
few,TRBJ2-7,-,TRBV15,CATSSASLRGQYF,TGTGCCACCAGCAGCGCGTCCCTTCGGGGGCAGTACTTC
-,TRBJ2-2,-,TRBV5-1,CASSLTPNTGELFF,TGCGCCAGCAGCTTAACCCCGAACACCGGGGAGCTGTTTTTT
-,TRBJ2-2,-,TRBV7-9,CASRKGPGQNTGELFF,TGTGCCAGCAGAAAAGGCCCGGGACAGAACACCGGGGAGCTGTTTTTT
-,TRBJ1-6,-,TRBV2,CASRLFSYNSPLHF,TGTGCCAGCCGGCTATTCTCCTATAATTCACCCCTCCACTTT
-,TRBJ2-7,TRBD2,TRBV7-2,CASSPGTSNYEQYF,TGTGCCAGCAGCCCCGGGACTAGCAACTACGAGCAGTACTTC
-,TRBJ2-5,-,TRBV12-3/TRBV12-4,CASSSSIENLQETQYF,TGTGCCAGCAGTTCATCCATCGAAAACCTCCAAGAGACCCAGTACTTC
-,TRBJ2-5,TRBD2,TRBV7-9,CASSLGGVGTSLISSETQYF,TGTGCCAGCAGCTTAGGGGGCGTCGGGACTAGCCTCATCTCCTCAGAGACCCAGTACTTC
-,TRBJ2-2,-,TRBV5-1,CASSLSDANTGELFF,TGCGCCAGCAGCTTATCGGACGCTAACACCGGGGAGCTGTTTTTT
few,TRBJ2-7,TRBD2,TRBV7-9,CASSLITSGPYEQYF,TGTGCCAGCAGCTTAATTACTAGCGGGCCCTACGAGCAGTACTTC
-,TRBJ1-5,TRBD1,TRBV5-1,CASSLGDREQPQHF,TGCGCCAGCAGCTTGGGGGACAGGGAACAGCCCCAGCATTTT
-,TRBJ2-2,TRBD2,TRBV10-2,CASRGTSGRADTGELFF,TGCGCCAGCAGAGGGACTAGCGGGAGGGCCGACACCGGGGAGCTGTTTTTT
-,TRBJ1-2,-,TRBV7-6,CASSSGGYYGYTF,TGTGCCAGCAGCTCGGGGGGCTACTATGGCTACACCTTC
-,TRBJ2-5,-,TRBV7-9,CASRAPSREETQYF,TGTGCCAGCAGGGCCCCTAGCAGAGAAGAGACCCAGTACTTC
-,TRBJ2-7,-,TRBV2,CASKGSGHEQYF,TGTGCCAGCAAGGGTTCGGGACACGAGCAGTACTTC
few,TRBJ1-5,TRBD1,TRBV29-1,CSVVTGDQPQHF,TGCAGCGTTGTGACAGGGGATCAGCCCCAGCATTTT
-,TRBJ1-1,-,TRBV7-9,CASSLARFAGTNTEAFF,TGTGCCAGCAGCTTAGCGCGGTTCGCCGGGACGAACACTGAAGCTTTCTTT
-,TRBJ2-7,TRBD2,TRBV5-1,CASSFKLAGGIYNEQYF,TGCGCCAGCAGCTTCAAACTAGCGGGAGGTATCTACAATGAGCAGTACTTC
-,TRBJ2-5,-,TRBV7-8,CASSPESVKTQYF,TGTGCCAGCAGCCCCGAGAGTGTAAAGACCCAGTACTTC
-,TRBJ1-2,TRBD1,TRBV10-3,CAIQTGQGDGYTF,TGTGCCATCCAAACGGGACAGGGGGATGGCTACACCTTC
-,TRBJ2-2,TRBD1,TRBV24-1,CASSTGQITGELFF,TGTGCCAGCAGCACGGGACAGATCACCGGGGAGCTGTTTTTT
-,TRBJ2-1,TRBD1,TRBV29-1,CSVLRDRENEQFF,TGCAGCGTTCTCCGGGACAGGGAAAATGAGCAGTTCTTC
many,TRBJ1-5,-,TRBV12-3/TRBV12-4,CASSLTTGEPQHF,TGTGCCAGCAGTTTAACGACGGGTGAGCCCCAGCATTTT
-,TRBJ2-3,-,TRBV29-1,CSVADWPIGTQYF,TGCAGCGTTGCGGACTGGCCTATAGGTACGCAGTATTTT
-,TRBJ2-2,TRBD1,TRBV25-1,CASSGTGTGETGELFF,TGTGCCAGCAGTGGAACCGGGACAGGGGAAACCGGGGAGCTGTTTTTT
-,TRBJ2-5,TRBD1,TRBV13,CASSLEGTGKGKETQYF,TGTGCCAGCAGCTTAGAAGGGACAGGGAAGGGTAAAGAGACCCAGTACTTC